The subject of this entry is one T cell receptor beta chain. Its antigen remains unidentified. This record belongs to a study of cytomegalovirus exposure and HLA in healthy donors. Regarding the study as a whole: Specificity of a few CMV-associated chains for CMV antigens was verified in vitro. A list of 164 TCR beta chains associated with cytomegalovirus was given. V segments that were indistinguishable, TRBV6-2 and TRBV6-3 among them, were omitted from analysis.

There are 13 residues in the CDR3. CDR1 is SGHTA, CDR2 FQGTGA, per germline. Trimming pared 3 bases from V and 2 bases from J, leaving 7 bases between. PCR involved 60 Vbeta and 13 Jbeta primers. Method: immunoSEQ multiplex PCR; TCRdb's copy keeps in-frame clones and lacks some. The sample carries some 110,000 clones, less than 80% recorded once. This sequence was found in a woman aged 25 to 39 in good health and CMV-seronegative. The sequencing input was PBMCs. The chain links TRBV7-3 to TRBJ1-1; perhaps TRBD1 as D (5 bases). The DNA of the CDR3 is TGTGCCAGCAGCTTGCAGGGTAACACTGAAGCTTTCTTT. Translation: CASSLQGNTEAFF.